Following are 12 T cell receptor beta chains from one sample sequenced in a study of blood T cells in healthy people across ages. A second PCR, run for about 7 to 11 cycles, used a sample-barcoded 5' primer plus a J-beta primer mix. TCRdb re-analysed the 5' RACE reads in MiXCR, keeping a single row per CDR3 protein. The data contain under 2,000,000 distinct CDR3 sequences, 49% of them singletons. Sequencing was done on a sample of blood. These receptors came from a woman aged 40 to 50 in good health.

The V gene is TRBV10-1, the J gene TRBJ2-1; maybe TRBD2 (7 bases). The CDR3 is 15 amino acids. Germline-derived CDR1 and CDR2 are WNHNN and SYGVQD (reference sequence). The V end lost 2 bases, the J end lost 7 bases, and 15 bases lay between the germline ends. CDR3 residues: CASSEGGVGGNEQFF. The CDR3 DNA reads TGCGCCAGCAGTGAGGGGGGCGTCGGGGGGAATGAGCAGTTCTTC.

The chain couples TRBV28 to TRBJ2-1, with 10 bases aligning to TRBD1. With 1 base clipped from V and 4 bases from J, the junction kept 4 bases outside the gene matches. CDR3 length: 16 residues. Germline V gene lookup returns CDR1 MDHEN and CDR2 SYDVKM. The CDR3 DNA follows: TGTGCCAGCAGTTTATCGGGACAGGGGATTTACAATGAGCAGTTCTTC. This encodes CASSLSGQGIYNEQFF.

This clonotype was observed a few times. The junction differs from germline at one of its ends, possibly a read error. J is TRBJ2-4 and V is TRBV20-1; TRBD2 matches at 8 bases. Per the germline V gene, CDR1 is DFQATT and CDR2 is SNEGSKA (reference sequence). The CDR3 is made up of 16 amino acids. The CDR3 region is CSAQRRDGGARNIQYF. The CDR3 DNA reads as TGCAGTGCTCAGAGAAGGGACGGGGGGGCCAGAAACATTCAGTACTTC.

The chain uses TRBV4-1 and TRBJ2-6; no clear D. The CDR3 extends over 17 amino acids. V dropped 3 bases and J dropped 0 bases, with 12 bases sitting between them. In germline, CDR1 is MGHRA, CDR2 YSYEKL. CDR3 sequence reads: CASSQSDASSGANVLTF. The CDR3 nucleotides read TGCGCCAGCAGCCAGTCGGACGCAAGCTCTGGGGCCAACGTCCTGACTTTC.

CDR3 bases: TGCAGTGCTAGTGTTCCCACGGGACTAGCGGGGGGCAATGAGCAGTACTTC. Residues: CSASVPTGLAGGNEQYF. The chain has TRBV20-1 and TRBJ2-5, with 15 bases matching TRBD2. With 3 bases clipped from V and 11 bases from J, the junction kept 16 bases outside the gene matches. Germline V lookup: CDR1 DFQATT, CDR2 SNEGSKA (reference sequence). The CDR3 is 17 amino acids.

The genes are TRBV5-1 and TRBJ1-1, with 8 bases aligning to TRBD1. The CDR3 extends over 16 amino acids. The germline gives CDR1 SGHRS, CDR2 YFSETQ. V shed 0 bases, J shed 4 bases, and the junction held 8 bases outside the gene matches. CDR3 sequence: CASSLGLAGGGTEAFF. As DNA, the CDR3 is TGCGCCAGCAGCTTGGGATTAGCAGGGGGCGGCACTGAAGCTTTCTTT. Full variable domain (missing parts from reference TRBV5-1 and TRBJ1-1): KAGVTQTPRYLIKTRGQQVTLSCSPISGHRSVSWYQQTPGQGLQFLFEYFSETQRNKGNFPGRFSGRQFSNSRSEMNVSTLELGDSALYLCASSLGLAGGGTEAFFGQGTRLTVV.

This clonotype occurred a few times. The chain recombines TRBV20-1 with TRBJ2-1; 16 nucleotides line up with TRBD2. V lost 6 bases to trimming and J lost 11 bases; unmatched junction nucleotides: 7. The CDR3 extends over 14 amino acids. CDR1 and CDR2 from the germline V gene are DFQATT and SNEGSKA (reference sequence). The CDR3 DNA reads TGCAGTGCCCCCGGGACTAGCGGGGGGGCCAAGCAGTTCTTC. Encoded protein: CSAPGTSGGAKQFF.

V and J are TRBV4-3 and TRBJ2-5; D call uncertain. Germline V gene data show CDR1 as LGHNA and CDR2 as YSLEER. The V and J ends lost 0 bases and 1 base respectively, with 12 bases between them. This CDR3 contains 16 residues. Written as DNA, the CDR3 is TGCGCCAGCAGCCAAGATGGCGAGACGGCCCAAGAGACCCAGTACTTC. It codes for CASSQDGETAQETQYF.

At least ten counts were recorded for this clonotype. As DNA, the CDR3 is TGCAGCGTGCCTTGGGGTTACAATGAGCAGTTCTTC. Translated: CSVPWGYNEQFF. The chain has TRBV29-1 and TRBJ2-1, with D unresolved. V was trimmed by 6 bases and J by 4 bases, leaving 10 bases between them. CDR1 and CDR2 (germline): SQVTM, ANQGSEA. The CDR3 spans 12 residues.

This clonotype was found a few times. The chain employs TRBV11-3 and TRBJ2-1, with a tentative D call TRBD1 (6 bases). Trimming shortened V by 2 bases and J by 8 bases, and 16 bases separated the two germline ends. The germline CDR1 and CDR2 sequences are SGHNT and YENEEA. The CDR3 covers 15 residues. The CDR3 loop reads CASSLWSRGVHEQFF. For the CDR3, the DNA is TGTGCCAGCAGCTTATGGTCCAGGGGAGTCCATGAGCAGTTCTTC.

This clonotype was counted at least ten times. The V and J genes are TRBV28 and TRBJ2-1; 7 bases align to TRBD2. Germline V gene data show CDR1 as MDHEN and CDR2 as SYDVKM. The CDR3 covers 15 residues. V gave up 6 bases and J gave up 4 bases; unmatched junction bases: 9. CDR3 sequence reads: CASSLGGGGYNEQFF. In DNA form, the CDR3 reads TGTGCCAGCAGCTTAGGCGGGGGAGGATACAATGAGCAGTTCTTC.

The chain joins TRBV12-3 or TRBV12-4 to TRBJ1-2; 10 nucleotides match TRBD1. The CDR3 is made up of 16 amino acids. V was clipped by 6 bases and J by 2 bases; unmatched bases: 9. CDR3 amino acids: CASSSWEGQGNYGYTF. CDR3 coding DNA: TGTGCCAGCAGCTCCTGGGAGGGACAGGGGAACTATGGCTACACCTTC.